The 8 T cell receptor beta chains below were found in one sample sequenced in a study of cytomegalovirus exposure and HLA in healthy donors. The PCR had 60 Vbeta and 13 Jbeta primers. Generated by immunoSEQ multiplex PCR, the TCRdb table keeps only in-frame clones and is missing some. The profile shows under 200,000 clones, around 79% of them singletons. Sequenced sample: PBMCs. The receptors here all came from a woman aged 40 to 49 in good health and CMV-seropositive.

This CDR3 is CASSPPGLRASEQYF. CDR3 bases: TGTGCCAGCAGCCCCCCGGGACTGCGGGCATCCGAGCAGTACTTC. This chain joins TRBV7-2 and TRBJ2-7, with D possibly being TRBD2 (6 bases). Trimming removed 5 bases at V and 6 bases at J, with 20 bases between. Germline V gene lookup returns CDR1 SGHTA and CDR2 FQGNSA. There are 15 residues in the CDR3.

The J gene is TRBJ2-4, the V gene TRBV7-2; D is possibly TRBD1 (5 bases). The V end lost 3 bases, the J end lost 7 bases, and 13 bases lay between the germline ends. The V gene's germline CDR1 is SGHTA and CDR2 FQGNSA. The length of the CDR3 is 14 residues. The DNA for the CDR3 is TGTGCCAGCAGCTTGGGGCCCACTGCGAACATTCAGTACTTC. Amino acids: CASSLGPTANIQYF.

The chain recombines TRBV19 with TRBJ2-1, with 7 bases fitting TRBD1. Germline V gives CDR1 LNHDA, CDR2 SQIVND (reference sequence). After removal of 5 bases from V and 0 bases from J, the junction contained 10 bases not matched to a gene. The CDR3 consists of 17 residues. CDR3 sequence (DNA): TGTGCCAGTAGTCCTCCGCGGACAGGAAGCTCCTACAATGAGCAGTTCTTC. Translated: CASSPPRTGSSYNEQFF.

This chain uses TRBV5-4 with TRBJ2-7, with 8 bases identical to TRBD2. CDR3 length equals 15 residues. V lost 2 bases to trimming and J lost 5 bases; unmatched junction nucleotides: 9. Germline V gene lookup returns CDR1 SGHNT and CDR2 YYREEE (reference sequence). The CDR3: CASSLRVAGRNEQYF. In DNA form, the CDR3 reads TGTGCCAGCAGCTTACGCGTAGCGGGAAGGAACGAGCAGTACTTC.

This chain connects TRBV7-2 to TRBJ1-6, with a weak D call TRBD1 (6 bases). The V end was cut by 3 bases, the J end by 9 bases, with 9 bases between. Germline assignment: CDR1 SGHTA and CDR2 FQGNSA. The CDR3 totals 13 residues. CDR3 nucleotide sequence: TGTGCCAGCAGCTTTTGGACAGCTTCACCCCTCCACTTT. As protein: CASSFWTASPLHF.

The V and J genes are TRBV18 and TRBJ1-6; tentatively, D is TRBD1 (6 bases). Looked up from germline, CDR1 is KGHSH and CDR2 is LQKENI. V was trimmed by 3 bases and J by 3 bases, leaving 15 bases between them. The CDR3 loop spans 17 amino acids. In DNA form, the CDR3 reads TGTGCCAGCTCACCTCAAGCCGGGACAAGCTATAATTCACCCCTCCACTTT. It is translated as CASSPQAGTSYNSPLHF. Full variable domain (missing parts from reference TRBV18 and TRBJ1-6): NAGVMQNPRHLVRRRGQEARLRCSPMKGHSHVYWYRQLPEEGLKFMVYLQKENIIDESGMPKERFSAEFPKEGPSILRIQQVVRGDSAAYFCASSPQAGTSYNSPLHFGNGTRLTVT.

This clone has a single count. V is TRBV6-5 and J is TRBJ2-7; D possibly corresponds to TRBD1 (6 bases). In germline, CDR1 is MNHEY, CDR2 SVGAGI. CDR3 length equals 13 residues. Trimming took off 0 bases at V and 5 bases at J, with 8 bases between the two ends. CDR3 in DNA: TGTGCCAGCAGTTACTCCCCAGGGGACGAGCAGTACTTC. It yields the protein CASSYSPGDEQYF.

This chain uses TRBV6-1 with TRBJ1-4; D possibly corresponds to TRBD1 (5 bases). Trimming removed 3 bases at V and 4 bases at J, with 21 bases between. CDR3 length equals 18 residues. CDR1 MNHNS and CDR2 SASEGT come from the germline V gene. In nucleotides, the CDR3 is TGTGCCAGCAGTGAGCACACAGGCGTCGCGAGACTTAATGAAAAACTGTTTTTT. Its translation is CASSEHTGVARLNEKLFF.